These 31 T cell receptor beta chains were all obtained from the same sample, sequenced in a study of cytomegalovirus exposure and HLA in healthy donors. Primers: 60 Vbeta forward and 13 Jbeta reverse. The data were produced by immunoSEQ multiplex PCR, yet TCRdb's version contains in-frame clones alone and is incomplete. This table has approximately 100,000 clones, around 10% appearing once. Specimen: PBMCs. All receptors come from a man aged 45-60 years in good health and CMV-seropositive.

This chain uses TRBV7-2 with TRBJ2-3, with TRBD2 matching over 10 bases. The V gene's germline CDR1 is SGHTA and CDR2 FQGNSA. This CDR3 has 16 residues. V dropped 1 base and J dropped 3; count of bases not matched to a gene: 4. DNA of the CDR3: TGTGCCAGCAGCTTAGGATTTAGCGGGAGGACAGATACGCAGTATTTT. Its translation is CASSLGFSGRTDTQYF.

The sample holds a few counts of this clone. The CDR3 region is CASSTPETTEAFF. The CDR3 region has the DNA TGTGCCAGCAGCACCCCAGAAACCACTGAAGCTTTCTTT. The chain recombines TRBV21-1 with TRBJ1-1; TRBD1 is the table's D call and was not checked against the DNA. TRBV21-1 is tagged as a pseudogene. The CDR3 loop spans 13 amino acids.

This CDR3 reads CASSPSGRESTDTQYF. The CDR3 bases are TGTGCCAGCAGTCCCTCGGGGCGGGAGTCTACAGATACGCAGTATTTT. The V gene is TRBV28, the J gene TRBJ2-3, with 7 bases lining up with TRBD2. The trim removed 5 bases at V and 3 bases at J, leaving 11 bases unmatched. The CDR3 sequence is 16 residues long. CDR1 MDHEN and CDR2 SYDVKM come from the germline V gene.

This clone occurred a few times. The chain recombines TRBV6-6 with TRBJ1-1; the D is unclear. This CDR3 has 13 residues. V shed 10 bases and J shed 1 base, with 13 bases lying between them. Germline V lookup: CDR1 MNHNY, CDR2 SVGAGI (reference sequence). Here the CDR3 DNA reads TGTGCCACTTGTCTAGGCGGGAACACTGAAGCTTTCTTT. Its protein is CATCLGGNTEAFF.

This clone has a handful of counts. The chain has TRBV29-1 and TRBJ1-1; no clear D. The CDR3 has 12 residues. V shed 8 bases and J shed 0 bases, with 10 bases lying between them. Germline V gene sequence: CDR1 SQVTM, CDR2 ANQGSEA. CDR3 loop: CSFRIMNTEAFF. The CDR3 DNA is TGCAGCTTCAGAATCATGAACACTGAAGCTTTCTTT.

This clone has only a few counts. The rearrangement links TRBV30 to TRBJ1-1; D is undetermined. The CDR3 runs 13 residues. The germline V gene encodes CDR1 GTSNPN and CDR2 SVGIG (reference sequence). V was pared by 5 bases and J by 0 bases, with 10 bases between. The CDR3 loop is CAWRGQLNTEAFF. In DNA form, the CDR3 reads TGTGCCTGGCGAGGGCAGCTGAACACTGAAGCTTTCTTT.

This clone was seen a few times. The chain combines TRBV4-2 with TRBJ2-1, with 7 bases fitting TRBD2. With 4 bases clipped from V and 5 bases from J, the junction kept 14 bases outside the gene matches. This CDR3 region has 17 residues. Per germline, CDR1 LGHNA and CDR2 YNFKEQ. CDR3 residues: CASSLVRGEGLDNEQFF. Written as DNA, the CDR3 is TGTGCCAGCAGCCTCGTAAGAGGGGAGGGCCTGGACAATGAGCAGTTCTTC.

The chain links TRBV28 to TRBJ2-1; 7 bases are a match to TRBD1. The CDR3 totals 16 residues. Trimming cost V 6 bases and J 3 bases; bases outside gene matches: 11. CDR1 and CDR2 (germline): MDHEN, SYDVKM. In DNA form, the CDR3 reads TGTGCCAGCAGATTGCTCGGGGACAGTATCTACAATGAGCAGTTCTTC. Protein: CASRLLGDSIYNEQFF.

The gene calls are TRBV5-1 and TRBJ2-2; 9 positions match TRBD2. The V gene end was trimmed by 2 bases and the J gene end by 4 bases; junction bases not matched to a gene: 3. This CDR3 contains 15 residues. The germline V gene has CDR1 SGHRS and CDR2 YFSETQ. The CDR3 DNA follows: TGCGCCAGCAGCTTAGTAGCGGGAGCCACCGGGGAGCTGTTTTTT. Protein product: CASSLVAGATGELFF. Together with reference TRBV5-1 and TRBJ2-2, the CDR3 gives the full variable domain: KAGVTQTPRYLIKTRGQQVTLSCSPISGHRSVSWYQQTPGQGLQFLFEYFSETQRNKGNFPGRFSGRQFSNSRSEMNVSTLELGDSALYLCASSLVAGATGELFFGEGSRLTVL.

This clone appeared a few times. The chain combines TRBV7-2 with TRBJ2-5, with TRBD2 identical over 12 bases. The CDR3 contains 17 residues. Germline loops: CDR1 SGHTA, CDR2 FQGNSA. The junction had 9 bases not matched to a gene; V was cut back by 2 bases and J by 5 bases. The CDR3 sequence is CASSLKGTSGWRETQYF. DNA of the CDR3: TGTGCCAGCAGCTTAAAAGGGACTAGCGGGTGGAGGGAGACCCAGTACTTC.

The chain has TRBV7-3 and TRBJ2-1; 9 nucleotides align to TRBD2. Germline CDR1 is SGHTA and CDR2 is FQGTGA. Unmatched junction bases numbered 7, after V lost 2 bases and J lost 8 bases. CDR3 length: 15 amino acids. The CDR3 here is CASSLSLRGGDEQFF. In DNA, the CDR3 is TGTGCCAGCAGCTTATCCCTGCGGGGGGGGGATGAGCAGTTCTTC. Filled out from reference TRBV7-3 and TRBJ2-1, the complete variable domain reads GAGVSQTPSNKVTEKGKYVELRCDPISGHTALYWYRQSLGQGPEFLIYFQGTGAADDSGLPNDRFFAVRPEGSVSTLKIQRTERGDSAVYLCASSLSLRGGDEQFFGPGTRLTVL.

This clone was counted only a few times. The V gene is TRBV30, the J gene TRBJ1-1; unclear D gene. Trimming stripped 2 bases from V and 8 bases from J, with 15 bases between. This CDR3 has 13 residues. CDR1 is GTSNPN and CDR2 is SVGIG in the germline V gene (reference sequence). The CDR3 loop reads CAWSTDLRVEAFF. The DNA of the CDR3 is TGTGCCTGGAGTACCGATCTTCGAGTAGAAGCTTTCTTT.

The chain employs TRBV10-3 and TRBJ2-7; a possible D gene is TRBD2 (5 bases). CDR1 ENHRY and CDR2 SYGVKD come from the germline V gene. Trimming shortened V by 4 bases and J by 5 bases, and 15 bases separated the two germline ends. This CDR3 is built from 14 residues. The CDR3 here is CAISGGGSVHEQYF. CDR3 bases: TGTGCCATCAGTGGCGGCGGGTCTGTACACGAGCAGTACTTC.

This clone was found a few times. The chain links TRBV28 to TRBJ2-7, with D unresolved. The CDR3 loop spans 13 amino acids. Germline loops: CDR1 MDHEN, CDR2 SYDVKM. V lost 5 bases, J lost 2 bases, and 10 bases lay in between. Written as DNA, the CDR3 is TGTGCCAGCAGTAGTCAGACAACCTACGAGCAGTACTTC. Translating it yields CASSSQTTYEQYF. The complete variable domain, with remaining parts taken from reference TRBV28 and TRBJ2-7, reads DVKVTQSSRYLVKRTGEKVFLECVQDMDHENMFWYRQDPGLGLRLIYFSYDVKMKEKGDIPEGYSVSREKKERFSLILESASTNQTSMYLCASSSQTTYEQYFGPGTRLTVT.

A few counts support this clone. The rearrangement links TRBV5-4 to TRBJ2-3; the match to TRBD2 covers 11 bases. Germline CDR1 is SGHNT and CDR2 is YYREEE (reference sequence). Trimming at V came to 4 bases and at J to 0 bases, leaving 7 bases not matched to a gene. The CDR3 is 17 amino acids. CDR3 region: CASSTVWTSGSTDTQYF. In DNA, the CDR3 is TGTGCCAGCAGCACCGTTTGGACTAGCGGGAGCACAGATACGCAGTATTTT.

This clone was seen a few times. The V call is TRBV20-1, the J call TRBJ2-7, with a tentative D call TRBD2 (6 bases). This CDR3 comprises 11 residues. V was trimmed by 7 bases and J by 0 bases, leaving 7 bases between them. CDR1 and CDR2 (germline): DFQATT, SNEGSKA (reference sequence). CDR3 in amino acids: CSGGVSYEQYF. CDR3 sequence (DNA): TGCAGTGGCGGGGTCTCCTACGAGCAGTACTTC.

This chain joins TRBV5-4 and TRBJ2-2; TRBD2 matches at 14 bases. This CDR3 region has 17 residues. J was trimmed by 2 bases and V by 2 bases; bases with no gene match: 2. Germline values: CDR1 SGHNT, CDR2 YYREEE (reference sequence). The CDR3 DNA reads TGTGCCAGCAGCTTCGGACTAGCGGGAGGAAACACCGGGGAGCTGTTTTTT. Its protein product is CASSFGLAGGNTGELFF.

This clone was counted between two and nine times. This chain joins TRBV5-1 and TRBJ2-5; TRBD2 matches at 8 bases. The length of the CDR3 is 14 residues. After removal of 4 bases from V and 1 base from J, the junction contained 3 bases not matched to a gene. Germline V lookup: CDR1 SGHRS, CDR2 YFSETQ. The CDR3 nucleotides are TGCGCCAGCAGCCCTGGACTAGCCCAAGAGACCCAGTACTTC. Translated, it gives CASSPGLAQETQYF. Drawing the rest from reference TRBV5-1 and TRBJ2-5, the complete variable domain is KAGVTQTPRYLIKTRGQQVTLSCSPISGHRSVSWYQQTPGQGLQFLFEYFSETQRNKGNFPGRFSGRQFSNSRSEMNVSTLELGDSALYLCASSPGLAQETQYFGPGTRLLVL.

This clone was seen a few times. The V call is TRBV6-6, the J call TRBJ2-1; 12 bases line up with TRBD2. In germline, CDR1 is MNHNY, CDR2 SVGAGI (reference sequence). This CDR3 has 15 residues. V lost 5 bases and J lost 8; bases outside the gene matches: 7. CDR3 bases: TGTGCCAGCAGTCGAGGACTAGCGGGAAGCGATGAGCAGTTCTTC. Amino acid sequence: CASSRGLAGSDEQFF.

The rearrangement links TRBV7-9 to TRBJ1-4, with TRBD1 identical over 7 bases. With 4 bases clipped from V and 8 bases from J, the junction kept 7 bases outside the gene matches. Germline V CDR1 and CDR2: SEHNR, FQNEAQ (reference sequence). CDR3 length: 14 amino acids. The CDR3 loop is CASSYGQAEEKLFF. CDR3 DNA sequence: TGTGCCAGCAGCTACGGACAGGCAGAGGAAAAACTGTTTTTT. The full variable domain, in which reference TRBV7-9 and TRBJ1-4 provide the parts outside the CDR3, is DTGVSQNPRHKITKRGQNVTFRCDPISEHNRLYWYRQTLGQGPEFLTYFQNEAQLEKSRLLSDRFSAERPKGSFSTLEIQRTEQGDSAMYLCASSYGQAEEKLFFGSGTQLSVL.

V usage is TRBV20-1 and J usage is TRBJ1-2; D not certain. CDR3 length: 11 amino acids. The V gene's germline CDR1 is DFQATT and CDR2 SNEGSKA (reference sequence). Trimming removed 6 bases from V and 8 bases from J, with 13 bases in between. Written as DNA, the CDR3 is TGCAGTGCCGCCCTTACTATGGGCTACACCTTC. This gives the protein CSAALTMGYTF.

This clone appeared a few times. The V call is TRBV19, the J call TRBJ1-5; 10 bases align to TRBD1. Germline trimming cut 5 bases from V and 7 bases from J; bases unmatched to any gene: 8. Germline CDR1 and CDR2: LNHDA and SQIVND (reference sequence). This CDR3 comprises 15 residues. CDR3 sequence: CASSVGQGIGQPQHF. In nucleotides, the CDR3 is TGTGCCAGTAGTGTGGGACAGGGGATAGGGCAGCCCCAGCATTTT.

This clone was detected only a few times. This chain connects TRBV27 to TRBJ2-1, with TRBD1 matching 7 bases. From germline, CDR1 is MNHEY and CDR2 SMNVEV (reference sequence). V was clipped by 3 bases and J by 8 bases; unmatched bases: 13. CDR3 length: 16 amino acids. DNA of the CDR3: TGTGCCAGCAGTTTGTTACCGGGATATACAGGGGATGAGCAGTTCTTC. It yields the protein CASSLLPGYTGDEQFF.

CDR3 nucleotide sequence: TGTGCCAGCAGGTGGACAGCCCCGAACACTGAAGCTTTCTTT. Translating gives CASRWTAPNTEAFF. The chain employs TRBV28 and TRBJ1-1, with D maybe TRBD1 (6 bases). There are 14 residues in the CDR3. The germline V gene encodes CDR1 MDHEN and CDR2 SYDVKM. V was shortened by 6 bases and J by 1 base, with 12 bases between the two germline ends.

The J gene is TRBJ2-3, the V gene TRBV29-1, with a weak D call TRBD2 (5 bases). This CDR3 is 14 amino acids long. Trimming removed 8 bases at V and 0 bases at J, with 15 bases between. Germline loops: CDR1 SQVTM, CDR2 ANQGSEA. The CDR3 protein is CSYRTQFSTDTQYF. The DNA for the CDR3 is TGCAGCTACCGGACTCAGTTTAGCACAGATACGCAGTATTTT.

This clone appeared a few times. The chain has TRBV30 and TRBJ2-7, with a tentative D call TRBD2 (6 bases). This CDR3 spans 13 amino acids. The V gene's germline CDR1 is GTSNPN and CDR2 SVGIG (reference sequence). The V end lost 4 bases, the J end lost 5 bases, and 15 bases lay between the germline ends. CDR3 region: CAWKVGRFNEQYF. CDR3 bases: TGTGCCTGGAAGGTAGGGAGGTTCAACGAGCAGTACTTC. Filled out from reference TRBV30 and TRBJ2-7, the complete variable domain reads SQTIHQWPATLVQPVGSPLSLECTVEGTSNPNLYWYRQAAGRGLQLLFYSVGIGQISSEVPQNLSASRPQDRQFILSSKKLLLSDSGFYLCAWKVGRFNEQYFGPGTRLTVT.

In this sample, this clone turned up a few times. This chain links TRBV5-5 with TRBJ2-7; 7 bases are shared with TRBD1. CDR3 length: 17 residues. V lost 2 bases and J lost 0; bases outside the gene matches: 11. Germline V gene data show CDR1 as SGHKS and CDR2 as YYEKEE (reference sequence). The CDR3 region has the DNA TGTGCCAGCAGCTTTGGCACCCCAGGGGGATACTCCTACGAGCAGTACTTC. As protein: CASSFGTPGGYSYEQYF. The full variable domain, with the rest looked up from reference TRBV5-5 and TRBJ2-7, is DAGVTQSPTHLIKTRGQQVTLRCSPISGHKSVSWYQQVLGQGPQFIFQYYEKEERGRGNFPDRFSARQFPNYSSELNVNALLLGDSALYLCASSFGTPGGYSYEQYFGPGTRLTVT.

The V gene is TRBV13, the J gene TRBJ2-1, with D uncertain. Germline lookup yields CDR1 PRHDT and CDR2 FYEKMQ (reference sequence). Trimming removed 8 bases from V and 8 bases from J, with 10 bases in between. This CDR3 is built from 11 residues. The CDR3 bases are TGTGCCAGCTCCTTTTATGATGAGCAGTTCTTC. It is translated as CASSFYDEQFF.

The V gene is TRBV4-3, the J gene TRBJ2-7; TRBD2 matches 7 bases. With V trimmed by 2 bases and J by 0 bases, 4 bases remained unmatched. This CDR3 is built from 15 residues. The germline CDR1 and CDR2 sequences are LGHNA and YSLEER. CDR3 residues: CASSQQLAPSYEQYF. The CDR3 DNA reads as TGCGCCAGCAGCCAACAACTAGCGCCCTCCTACGAGCAGTACTTC.

This clone was observed a few times. CDR3 nucleotide sequence: TGTGCCAGCAGTACTGACAGGGTCTCTGGAAACACCATATATTTT. This encodes CASSTDRVSGNTIYF. The rearrangement uses TRBV6-6 and TRBJ1-3, with 7 bases fitting TRBD1. Unmatched junction bases numbered 4, after V lost 5 bases and J lost 0 bases. CDR1 is MNHNY and CDR2 is SVGAGI in the germline V gene (reference sequence). The CDR3 covers 15 residues.

This clone has just a few counts. This chain uses TRBV6-1 with TRBJ1-2; TRBD1 matches at 8 bases. CDR1 MNHNS and CDR2 SASEGT come from the germline V gene. Trimming at V came to 3 bases and at J to 8 bases, leaving 5 bases not matched to a gene. The CDR3 has 13 residues. The CDR3 region has the DNA TGTGCCAGCAGTGAGGACAGGGTTCGGGGCTACACCTTC. Translation gives CASSEDRVRGYTF.